This T cell receptor (beta chain) comes out of a study of T cells in Graves' hyperthyroidism and ophthalmopathy. TCR beta CDR3 regions were amplified from RNA transcripts. HTBI primers were employed in a first-round RT-PCR of the TCR CDR3. TCRdb reprocessed the multiplex PCR reads with MiXCR, giving one entry per CDR3 protein. The table records roughly 290,000 distinct CDR3 sequences, about 14% of them present only once. This clonotype was counted many times. The V gene lost 2 bases and the J gene lost 6 bases, with 10 bases spanning the gap. The CDR3 covers 14 residues. Looked up from germline, CDR1 is SGHTA and CDR2 is FQGTGA.

The origin of this receptor is a woman younger than 45 with Graves' hyperthyroidism that later progressed to Graves' ophthalmopathy. The V gene is TRBV7-3, the J gene TRBJ2-2; D is uncertain. Sample: blood. CDR3 nucleotides: TGTGCCAGCAGCTTACTGGGCTACGCCGGGGAGCTGTTTTTT. It codes for CASSLLGYAGELFF.